A selection of T cell receptor beta chains follows, all from one sample in a study of blood T cell repertoires in COVID-19. Clones were sequenced by immunoSEQ multiplex PCR, and TCRdb holds only the in-frame ones, with some missing. The table includes 82,000 or so clones, approximately 90% detected once. Sequencing was performed on PBMCs or T cells enriched from blood (not recorded which). The receptors derive from a woman aged 45-65 years with acute COVID-19. Each CDR3 is given with its conserved first and last residue. D genes are given only for firm matches.

d_call	v_call	cdr3_length	j_call	cdr3_nt	cdr3_aa
NA	TRBV9	14	TRBJ1-4	TGTGCCAGCAGCGTGGACACCCTAGGGGAAAAACTGTTTTTT	CASSVDTLGEKLFF
NA	TRBV6-5	14	TRBJ1-1	TGTGCCGTTGGAGGCGGGGCCAGAAACACTGAAGCTTTCTTT	CAVGGGARNTEAFF
TRBD1	TRBV5-8	16	TRBJ1-2	TGTGCCAGCAGCCCACATTATGGGACAGGGGGTCGGGGCTACACCTTC	CASSPHYGTGGRGYTF
TRBD2	TRBV29-1	14	TRBJ2-7	TGCAGCGTTGCGGCTAGCGGGTTCTCCTACGAGCAGTACTTC	CSVAASGFSYEQYF
NA	TRBV30	14	TRBJ2-6	TGTGCCTGTCCACAGGGCTCTGGGGCCAACGTCCTGACTTTC	CACPQGSGANVLTF
TRBD1	TRBV14	15	TRBJ1-2	TGTGCCAGCAGCAGCACGACAGGGACGGTAAATGGCTACACCTTC	CASSSTTGTVNGYTF
TRBD2	TRBV6-6	13	TRBJ2-5	TGTGCCAGCAGACTAGCGAGCCAAGAGACCCAGTACTTC	CASRLASQETQYF
TRBD1	TRBV11-3	15	TRBJ1-1	TGTGCCAGCAGCTTAGGCGGTACAGGGGGCACTGAAGCTTTCTTT	CASSLGGTGGTEAFF
TRBD1	TRBV2	15	TRBJ2-3	TGTGCCAGCAGGCCTGGACAGGGTATTGCAGATACGCAGTATTTT	CASRPGQGIADTQYF
NA	TRBV9	11	TRBJ1-1	TGTGCCAGCAGGTCGTACACTGAAGCTTTCTTT	CASRSYTEAFF
NA	TRBV3-1/TRBV3-2	23	TRBJ2-1	TGTGCCAGCAGCCCCACCGGGACAAAGAACATTCCCCCAATACGTTACTCCTACAATGAGCAGTTCTTC	CASSPTGTKNIPPIRYSYNEQFF
NA	TRBV30	14	TRBJ1-1	TGTGCCTTAGCCCGCCCAGGGGTCGGCACTGAAGCTTTCTTT	CALARPGVGTEAFF
NA	TRBV24-1	16	TRBJ2-2	TGTGCCACCAGTGATCCGGGTCCCCCTAACACCGGGGAGCTGTTTTTT	CATSDPGPPNTGELFF
NA	TRBV11-2	15	TRBJ2-5	TGTGCCAGCAGCCCAGGGGAGGGCACCCCTGAGACCCAGTACTTC	CASSPGEGTPETQYF
NA	TRBV27	13	TRBJ1-6	TGTGCCAGCAGCCTACAGGGAAATTCACCCCTCCACTTT	CASSLQGNSPLHF
TRBD1	TRBV18	14	TRBJ2-7	TGTGCCAGCTCCCCGGGGACAGCGACTTACGAGCAGTACTTC	CASSPGTATYEQYF
TRBD1	TRBV6-2/TRBV6-3	14	TRBJ2-1	TGTGCCAGCAGTTACCGGGACAGGGGCCGTGAGCAGTTCTTC	CASSYRDRGREQFF
NA	TRBV21-1	12	TRBJ2-1	TGTGCCAGCAGCAAAGCGCAAGAAGGGGAATTCTTC	CASSKAQEGEFF
NA	TRBV7-9	14	TRBJ2-5	TGTGCCAGCAGCTTAGCAACGACAGCGGGGACCCAGTACTTC	CASSLATTAGTQYF
TRBD1	TRBV4-1	14	TRBJ1-5	TGCGCCAGCAGCCAAGGGACAGGCCCTCAGCCCCAGCATTTT	CASSQGTGPQPQHF
TRBD2	TRBV19	17	TRBJ2-6	TGTGCCAGTAGTATTAGCGGGGTCCGCTCTGGGGCCAACGTCCTGACTTTC	CASSISGVRSGANVLTF
TRBD1	TRBV18	15	TRBJ1-2	TGTGCCAGCTCACCACGACAGGGCAACGACTATGGCTACACCTTC	CASSPRQGNDYGYTF
NA	TRBV21-1	12	TRBJ1-2	TGTGCCAGCAGCAAATTCCGTTATGGCTACACCTTC	CASSKFRYGYTF
NA	TRBV6-5	14	TRBJ1-1	TGTGCCAGCAGTTACTCCTTAGAAGGGGCTGAAGCTTTCTTT	CASSYSLEGAEAFF